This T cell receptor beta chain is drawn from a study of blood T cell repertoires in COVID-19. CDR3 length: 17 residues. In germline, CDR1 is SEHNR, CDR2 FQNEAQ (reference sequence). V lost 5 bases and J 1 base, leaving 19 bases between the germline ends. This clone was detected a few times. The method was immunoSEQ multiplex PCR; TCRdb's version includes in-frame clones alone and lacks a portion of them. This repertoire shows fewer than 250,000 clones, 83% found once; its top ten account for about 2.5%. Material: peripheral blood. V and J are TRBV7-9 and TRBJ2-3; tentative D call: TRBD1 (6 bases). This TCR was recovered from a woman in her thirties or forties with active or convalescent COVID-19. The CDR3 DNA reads TGTGCCAGCAGCCCGCAGAGGGGGAGCCCGGGCACAGATACGCAGTATTTT. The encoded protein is CASSPQRGSPGTDTQYF.